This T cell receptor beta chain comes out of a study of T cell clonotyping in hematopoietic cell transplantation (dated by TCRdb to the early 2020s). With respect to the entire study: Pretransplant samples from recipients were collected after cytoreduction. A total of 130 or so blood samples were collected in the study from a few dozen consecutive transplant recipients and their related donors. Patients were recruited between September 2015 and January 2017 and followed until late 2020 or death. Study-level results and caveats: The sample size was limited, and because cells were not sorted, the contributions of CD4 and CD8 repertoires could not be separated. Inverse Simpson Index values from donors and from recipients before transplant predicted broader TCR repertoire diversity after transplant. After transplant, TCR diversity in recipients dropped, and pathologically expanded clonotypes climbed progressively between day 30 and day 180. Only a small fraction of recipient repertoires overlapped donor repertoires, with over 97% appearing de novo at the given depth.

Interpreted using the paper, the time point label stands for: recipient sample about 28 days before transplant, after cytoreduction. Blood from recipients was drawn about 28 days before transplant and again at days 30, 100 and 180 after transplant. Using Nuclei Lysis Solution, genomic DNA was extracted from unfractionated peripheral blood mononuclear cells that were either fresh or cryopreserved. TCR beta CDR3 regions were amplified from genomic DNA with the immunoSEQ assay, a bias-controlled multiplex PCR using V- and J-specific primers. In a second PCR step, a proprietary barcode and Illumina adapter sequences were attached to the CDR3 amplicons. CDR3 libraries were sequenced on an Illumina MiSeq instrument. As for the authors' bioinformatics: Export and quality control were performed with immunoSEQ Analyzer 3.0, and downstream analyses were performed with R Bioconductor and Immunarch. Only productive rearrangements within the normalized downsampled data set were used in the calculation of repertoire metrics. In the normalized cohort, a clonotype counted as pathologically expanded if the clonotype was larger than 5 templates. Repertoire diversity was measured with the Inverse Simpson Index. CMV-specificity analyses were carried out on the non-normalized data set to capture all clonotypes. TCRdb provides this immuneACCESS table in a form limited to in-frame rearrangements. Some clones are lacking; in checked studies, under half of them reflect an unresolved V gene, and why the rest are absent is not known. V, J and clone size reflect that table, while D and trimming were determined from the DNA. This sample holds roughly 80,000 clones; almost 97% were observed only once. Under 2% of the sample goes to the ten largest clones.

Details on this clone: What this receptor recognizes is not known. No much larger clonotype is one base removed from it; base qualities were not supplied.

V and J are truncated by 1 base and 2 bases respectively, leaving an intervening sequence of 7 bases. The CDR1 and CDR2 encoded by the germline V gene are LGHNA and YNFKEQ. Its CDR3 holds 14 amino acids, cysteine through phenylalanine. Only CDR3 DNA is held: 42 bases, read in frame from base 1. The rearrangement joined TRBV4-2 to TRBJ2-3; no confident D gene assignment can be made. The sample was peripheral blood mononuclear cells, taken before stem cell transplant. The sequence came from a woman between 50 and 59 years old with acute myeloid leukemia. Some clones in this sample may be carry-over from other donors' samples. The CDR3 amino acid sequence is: CASSQGESTDTQYF. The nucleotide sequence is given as TGTGCCAGCAGCCAAGGTGAATCCACAGATACGCAGTATTTT.